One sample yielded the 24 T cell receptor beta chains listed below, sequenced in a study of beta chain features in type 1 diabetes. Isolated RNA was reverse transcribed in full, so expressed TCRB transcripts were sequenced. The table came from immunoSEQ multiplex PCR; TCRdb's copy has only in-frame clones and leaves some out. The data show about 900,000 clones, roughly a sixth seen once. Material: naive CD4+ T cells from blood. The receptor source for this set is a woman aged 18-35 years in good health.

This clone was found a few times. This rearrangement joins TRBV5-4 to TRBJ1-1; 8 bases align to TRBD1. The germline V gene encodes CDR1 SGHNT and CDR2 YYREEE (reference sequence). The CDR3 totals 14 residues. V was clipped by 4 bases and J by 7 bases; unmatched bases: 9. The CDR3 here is CASSQDRGLGEAFF. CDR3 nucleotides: TGTGCCAGCAGCCAAGACAGGGGCCTTGGTGAAGCTTTCTTT.

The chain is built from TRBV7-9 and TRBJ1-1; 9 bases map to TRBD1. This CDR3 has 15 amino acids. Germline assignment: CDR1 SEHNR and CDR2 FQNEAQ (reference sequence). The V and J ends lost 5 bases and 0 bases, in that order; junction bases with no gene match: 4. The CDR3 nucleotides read TGTGCCAGCAGCCAACGGGACAGGGTGAACACTGAAGCTTTCTTT. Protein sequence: CASSQRDRVNTEAFF.

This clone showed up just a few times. CDR3 bases: TGTGCCAGCAGCTTAATTGGGGGAGGGCCCAATCCCTACGAGCAGTACTTC. Protein product: CASSLIGGGPNPYEQYF. The chain uses TRBV7-2 and TRBJ2-7, with 7 bases aligning to TRBD2. Germline values: CDR1 SGHTA, CDR2 FQGNSA. The CDR3 runs to 17 residues. Germline trimming cut 2 bases from V and 2 bases from J; bases unmatched to any gene: 12.

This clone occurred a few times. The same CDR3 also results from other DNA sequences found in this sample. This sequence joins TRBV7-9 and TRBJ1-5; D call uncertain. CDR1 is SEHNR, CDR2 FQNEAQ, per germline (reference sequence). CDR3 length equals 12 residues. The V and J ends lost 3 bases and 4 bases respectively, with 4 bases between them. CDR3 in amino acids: CASSLTNQPQHF. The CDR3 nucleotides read TGTGCCAGCAGCTTGACAAATCAGCCCCAGCATTTT.

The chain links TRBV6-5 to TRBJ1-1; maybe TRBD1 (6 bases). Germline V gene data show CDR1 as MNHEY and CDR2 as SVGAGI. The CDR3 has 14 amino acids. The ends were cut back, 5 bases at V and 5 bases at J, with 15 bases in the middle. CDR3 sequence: CASSARGARTEAFF. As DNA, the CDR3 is TGTGCCAGCAGTGCGAGGGGGGCGAGGACTGAAGCTTTCTTT.

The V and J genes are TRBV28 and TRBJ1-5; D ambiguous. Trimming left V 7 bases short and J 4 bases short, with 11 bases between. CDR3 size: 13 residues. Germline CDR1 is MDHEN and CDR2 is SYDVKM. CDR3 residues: CASNGDGNQPQHF. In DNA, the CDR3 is TGTGCCAGCAATGGCGACGGGAATCAGCCCCAGCATTTT. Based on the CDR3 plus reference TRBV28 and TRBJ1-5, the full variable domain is DVKVTQSSRYLVKRTGEKVFLECVQDMDHENMFWYRQDPGLGLRLIYFSYDVKMKEKGDIPEGYSVSREKKERFSLILESASTNQTSMYLCASNGDGNQPQHFGDGTRLSIL.

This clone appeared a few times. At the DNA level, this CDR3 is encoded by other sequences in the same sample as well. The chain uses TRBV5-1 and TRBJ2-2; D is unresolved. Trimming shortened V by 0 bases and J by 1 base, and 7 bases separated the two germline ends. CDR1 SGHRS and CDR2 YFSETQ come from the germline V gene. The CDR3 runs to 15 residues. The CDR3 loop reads CASSLGGLNTGELFF. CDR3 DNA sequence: TGCGCCAGCAGCTTGGGGGGATTGAACACCGGGGAGCTGTTTTTT.

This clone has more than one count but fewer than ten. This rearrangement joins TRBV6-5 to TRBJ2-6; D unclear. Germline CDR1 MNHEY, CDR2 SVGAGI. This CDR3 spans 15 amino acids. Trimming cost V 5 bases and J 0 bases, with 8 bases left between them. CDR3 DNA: TGTGCCAGCAGTCGGCCAAACTCTGGGGCCAACGTCCTGACTTTC. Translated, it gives CASSRPNSGANVLTF.

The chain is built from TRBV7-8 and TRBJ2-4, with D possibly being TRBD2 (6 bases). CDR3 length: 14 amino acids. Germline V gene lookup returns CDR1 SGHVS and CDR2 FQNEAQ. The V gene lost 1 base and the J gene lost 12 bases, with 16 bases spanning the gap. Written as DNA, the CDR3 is TGTGCCAGCAGCTTAGTGCACCGGGACTCCGCTCAGTACTTC. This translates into CASSLVHRDSAQYF.

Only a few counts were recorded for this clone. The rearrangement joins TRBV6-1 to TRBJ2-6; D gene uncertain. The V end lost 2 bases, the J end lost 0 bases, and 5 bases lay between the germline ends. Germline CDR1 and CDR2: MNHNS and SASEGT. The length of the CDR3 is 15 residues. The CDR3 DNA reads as TGTGCCAGCAGTGAACACAGCTCTGGGGCCAACGTCCTGACTTTC. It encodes CASSEHSSGANVLTF.

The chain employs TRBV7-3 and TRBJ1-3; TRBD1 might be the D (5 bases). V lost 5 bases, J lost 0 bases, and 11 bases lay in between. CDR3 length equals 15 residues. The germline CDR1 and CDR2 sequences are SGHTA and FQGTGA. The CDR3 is CASSRGGISGNTIYF. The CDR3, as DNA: TGTGCCAGCAGCCGTGGGGGAATCTCTGGAAACACCATATATTTT. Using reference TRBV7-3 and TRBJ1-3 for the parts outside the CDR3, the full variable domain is GAGVSQTPSNKVTEKGKYVELRCDPISGHTALYWYRQSLGQGPEFLIYFQGTGAADDSGLPNDRFFAVRPEGSVSTLKIQRTERGDSAVYLCASSRGGISGNTIYFGEGSWLTVV.

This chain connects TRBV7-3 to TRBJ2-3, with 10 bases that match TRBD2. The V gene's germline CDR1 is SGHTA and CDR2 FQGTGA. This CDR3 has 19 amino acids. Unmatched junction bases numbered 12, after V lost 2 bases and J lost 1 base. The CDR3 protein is CASSLGLAGARSGTDTQYF. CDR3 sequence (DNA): TGTGCCAGCAGCTTAGGGCTAGCGGGAGCCCGGAGCGGCACAGATACGCAGTATTTT.

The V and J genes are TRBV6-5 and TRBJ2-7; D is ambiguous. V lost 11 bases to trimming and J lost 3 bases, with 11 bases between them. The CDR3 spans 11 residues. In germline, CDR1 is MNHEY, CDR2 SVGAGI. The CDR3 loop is CAVREGYEQYF. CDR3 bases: TGTGCCGTCAGAGAAGGCTACGAGCAGTACTTC.

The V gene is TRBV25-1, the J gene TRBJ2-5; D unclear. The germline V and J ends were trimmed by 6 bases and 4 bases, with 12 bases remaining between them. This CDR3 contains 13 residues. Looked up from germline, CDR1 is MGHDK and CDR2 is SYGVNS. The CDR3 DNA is TGTGCCAGCAGCTCTCCCTGGGGAGAGACCCAGTACTTC. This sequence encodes CASSSPWGETQYF. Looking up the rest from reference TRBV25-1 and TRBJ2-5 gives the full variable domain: EADIYQTPRYLVIGTGKKITLECSQTMGHDKMYWYQQDPGMELHLIHYSYGVNSTEKGDLSSESTVSRIRTEHFPLTLESARPSHTSQYLCASSSPWGETQYFGPGTRLLVL.

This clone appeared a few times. The CDR3 spells CASYRGGPADTQYF. CDR3 in DNA: TGCGCCAGCTACCGGGGAGGGCCTGCAGATACGCAGTATTTT. This chain connects TRBV5-1 to TRBJ2-3; TRBD2 aligns across 7 bases. The CDR3 loop spans 14 amino acids. Germline trimming cut 7 bases from V and 4 bases from J; bases unmatched to any gene: 9. The germline V gene encodes CDR1 SGHRS and CDR2 YFSETQ.

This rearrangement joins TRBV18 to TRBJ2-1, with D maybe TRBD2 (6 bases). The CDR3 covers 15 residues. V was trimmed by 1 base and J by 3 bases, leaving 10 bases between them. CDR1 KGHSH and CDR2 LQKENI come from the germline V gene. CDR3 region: CASSPQQRVYNEQFF. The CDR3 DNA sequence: TGTGCCAGCTCACCACAGCAGCGGGTCTACAATGAGCAGTTCTTC.

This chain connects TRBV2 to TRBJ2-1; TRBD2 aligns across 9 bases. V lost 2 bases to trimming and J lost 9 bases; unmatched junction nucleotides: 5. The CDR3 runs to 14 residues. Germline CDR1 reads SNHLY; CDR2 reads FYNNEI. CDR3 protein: CASSEIAGDGEQFF. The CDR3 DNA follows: TGTGCCAGCAGTGAAATAGCGGGAGACGGTGAGCAGTTCTTC.

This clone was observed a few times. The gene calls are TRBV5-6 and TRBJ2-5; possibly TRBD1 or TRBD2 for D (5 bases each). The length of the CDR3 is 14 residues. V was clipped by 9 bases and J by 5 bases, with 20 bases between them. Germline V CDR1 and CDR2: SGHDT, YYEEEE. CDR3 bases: TGTGCCACCGCACGGTCGGGTGGGGGTGAGACCCAGTACTTC. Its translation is CATARSGGGETQYF.

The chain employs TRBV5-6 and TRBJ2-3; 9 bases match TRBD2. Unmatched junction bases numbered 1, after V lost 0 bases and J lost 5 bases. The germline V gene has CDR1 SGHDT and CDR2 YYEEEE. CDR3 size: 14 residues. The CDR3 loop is CASSLGLAVDTQYF. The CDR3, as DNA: TGTGCCAGCAGCTTGGGACTAGCGGTAGATACGCAGTATTTT. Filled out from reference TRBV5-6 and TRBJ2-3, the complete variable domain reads DAGVTQSPTHLIKTRGQQVTLRCSPKSGHDTVSWYQQALGQGPQFIFQYYEEEERQRGNFPDRFSGHQFPNYSSELNVNALLLGDSALYLCASSLGLAVDTQYFGPGTRLTVL.

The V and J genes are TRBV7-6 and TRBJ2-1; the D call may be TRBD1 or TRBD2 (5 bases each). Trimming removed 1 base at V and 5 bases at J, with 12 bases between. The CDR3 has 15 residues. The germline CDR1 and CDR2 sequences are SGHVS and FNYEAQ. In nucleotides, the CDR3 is TGTGCCAGCAGCTTAGGGGGCGGGCAGAACAATGAGCAGTTCTTC. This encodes CASSLGGGQNNEQFF.

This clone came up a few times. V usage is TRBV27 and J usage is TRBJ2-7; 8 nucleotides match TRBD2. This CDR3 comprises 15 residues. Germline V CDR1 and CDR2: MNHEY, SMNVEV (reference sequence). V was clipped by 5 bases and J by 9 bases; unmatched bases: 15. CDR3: CASSPLAGQVRRQYF. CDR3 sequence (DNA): TGTGCCAGCAGTCCGTTAGCGGGGCAGGTACGAAGGCAGTACTTC.

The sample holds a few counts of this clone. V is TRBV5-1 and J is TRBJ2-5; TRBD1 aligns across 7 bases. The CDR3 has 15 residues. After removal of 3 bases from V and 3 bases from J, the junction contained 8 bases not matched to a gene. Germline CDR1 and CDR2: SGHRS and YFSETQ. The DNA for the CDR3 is TGCGCCAGCAGCTCGGGACAGTTCTCGAAAGAGACCCAGTACTTC. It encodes CASSSGQFSKETQYF.

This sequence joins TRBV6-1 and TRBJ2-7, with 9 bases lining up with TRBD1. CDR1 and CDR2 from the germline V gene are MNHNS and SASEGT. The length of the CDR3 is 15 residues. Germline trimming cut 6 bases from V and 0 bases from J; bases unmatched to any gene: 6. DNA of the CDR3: TGTGCCAGCAGCCAGGGACAGGGCTTCTCCTACGAGCAGTACTTC. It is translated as CASSQGQGFSYEQYF.

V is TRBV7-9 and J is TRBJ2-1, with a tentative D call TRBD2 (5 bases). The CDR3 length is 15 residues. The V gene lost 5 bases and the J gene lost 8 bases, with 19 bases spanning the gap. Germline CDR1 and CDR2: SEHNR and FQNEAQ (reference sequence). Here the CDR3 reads CASSVTRLGLHEQFF. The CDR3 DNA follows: TGTGCCAGCAGCGTAACTAGGCTCGGCCTCCATGAGCAGTTCTTC.